The present T cell receptor beta chain was sequenced within a study of early T cells in non-severe SARS-CoV-2 infection. General study findings and limits: VDJdb-based matching was biased toward anti-spike CD8 responses and missed private and CD4 specificities.

This clonotype was seen many times. Its antigen is not identified. CDR1 and CDR2 from the germline V gene are SGDLS and YYNGEE. This CDR3 spans 16 amino acids. V was cut by 4 bases and J by 6 bases, with 20 bases left in between. The library protocol tagged individual cDNA molecules with unique molecular identifiers. From the 5' RACE reads, TCRdb called clonotypes with MiXCR, one entry per CDR3 protein. The sample includes about 60,000 distinct CDR3 sequences, around 9% of them seen just once. Sample: whole blood. This receptor was identified in an adult who was a healthcare worker with PCR-confirmed SARS-CoV-2 infection or an uninfected control (not recorded which). This chain uses TRBV9 with TRBJ2-4, with a weak D call TRBD2 (5 bases). As DNA, the CDR3 is TGTGCCAGCAGCCCCGGCGGCGCGTCGGGGATAAACATTCAGTACTTC. Translation gives CASSPGGASGINIQYF.